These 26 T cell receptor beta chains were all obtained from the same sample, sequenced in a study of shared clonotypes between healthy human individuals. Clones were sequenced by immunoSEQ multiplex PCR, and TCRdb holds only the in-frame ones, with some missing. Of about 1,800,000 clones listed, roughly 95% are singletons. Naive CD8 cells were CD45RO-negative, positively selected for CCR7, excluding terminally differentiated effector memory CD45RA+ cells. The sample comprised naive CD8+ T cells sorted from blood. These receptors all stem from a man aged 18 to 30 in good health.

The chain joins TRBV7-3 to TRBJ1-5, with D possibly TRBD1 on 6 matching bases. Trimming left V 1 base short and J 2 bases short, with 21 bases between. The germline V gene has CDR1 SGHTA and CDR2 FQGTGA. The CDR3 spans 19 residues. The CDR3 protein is CASSLNTHREDSCNQPQHF. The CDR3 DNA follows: TGTGCCAGCAGCTTAAATACACACAGGGAGGATTCTTGCAATCAGCCCCAGCATTTT.

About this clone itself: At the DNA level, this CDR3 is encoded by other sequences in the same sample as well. DNA of the CDR3: TGCGCCAGCAGTGAGTCGAGACTAGACAATGAGCAGTTCTTC. Translation gives CASSESRLDNEQFF. The V gene is TRBV10-1, the J gene TRBJ2-1; D is perhaps TRBD2 (6 bases). The V end lost 0 bases, the J end lost 5 bases, and 8 bases lay between the germline ends. The CDR3 sequence is 14 residues long. From germline, CDR1 is WNHNN and CDR2 SYGVQD (reference sequence).

CDR3 in amino acids: CASSEGGFGELFF. The DNA for the CDR3 is TGTGCCAGCAGTGAAGGGGGGTTCGGGGAGCTGTTTTTT. The rearrangement uses TRBV6-5 and TRBJ2-2; D may match TRBD1 or TRBD2 (6 bases each). This CDR3 region has 13 residues. Trimming pared 5 bases from V and 7 bases from J, leaving 11 bases between. Per germline, CDR1 MNHEY and CDR2 SVGAGI.

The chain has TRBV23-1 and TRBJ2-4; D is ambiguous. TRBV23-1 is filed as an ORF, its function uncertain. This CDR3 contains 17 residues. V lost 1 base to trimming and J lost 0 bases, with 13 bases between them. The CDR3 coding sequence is TGCGCCAGCAGTCAATGCCTAACTGAACTAGCCAAAAACATTCAGTACTTC. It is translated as CASSQCLTELAKNIQYF.

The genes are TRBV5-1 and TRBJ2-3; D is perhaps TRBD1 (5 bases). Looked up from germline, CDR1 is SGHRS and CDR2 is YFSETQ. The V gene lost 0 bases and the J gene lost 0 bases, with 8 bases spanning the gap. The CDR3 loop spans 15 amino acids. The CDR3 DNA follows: TGCGCCAGCAGCTTGGGACAGAGTAGCACAGATACGCAGTATTTT. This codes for CASSLGQSSTDTQYF.

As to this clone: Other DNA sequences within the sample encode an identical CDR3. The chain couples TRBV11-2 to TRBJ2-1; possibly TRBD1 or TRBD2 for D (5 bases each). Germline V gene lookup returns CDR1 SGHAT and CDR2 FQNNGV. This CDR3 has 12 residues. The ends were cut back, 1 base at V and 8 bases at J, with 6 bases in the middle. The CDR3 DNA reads TGTGCCAGCAGCTTAGGAGGGGATGAGCAGTTCTTC. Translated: CASSLGGDEQFF.

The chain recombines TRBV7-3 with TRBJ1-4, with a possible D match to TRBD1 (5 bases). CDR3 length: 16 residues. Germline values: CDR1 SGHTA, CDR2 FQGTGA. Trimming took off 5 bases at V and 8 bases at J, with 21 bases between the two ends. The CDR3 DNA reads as TGTGCCAGCAGCCCACCAACTCAGGGAGGGGAGGAAAAACTGTTTTTT. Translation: CASSPPTQGGEEKLFF.

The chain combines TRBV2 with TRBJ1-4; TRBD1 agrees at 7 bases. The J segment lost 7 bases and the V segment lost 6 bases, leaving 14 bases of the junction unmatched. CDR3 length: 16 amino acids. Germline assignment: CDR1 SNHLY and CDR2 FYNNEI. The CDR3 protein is CASSSDVTGDFEKLFF. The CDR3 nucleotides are TGTGCCAGCAGCAGTGATGTTACAGGGGATTTTGAAAAACTGTTTTTT.

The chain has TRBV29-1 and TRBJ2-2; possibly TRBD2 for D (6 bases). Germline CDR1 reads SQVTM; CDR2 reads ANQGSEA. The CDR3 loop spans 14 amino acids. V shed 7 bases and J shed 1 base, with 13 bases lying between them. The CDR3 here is CSAAMGGNTGELFF. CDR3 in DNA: TGCAGCGCCGCCATGGGAGGGAACACCGGGGAGCTGTTTTTT.

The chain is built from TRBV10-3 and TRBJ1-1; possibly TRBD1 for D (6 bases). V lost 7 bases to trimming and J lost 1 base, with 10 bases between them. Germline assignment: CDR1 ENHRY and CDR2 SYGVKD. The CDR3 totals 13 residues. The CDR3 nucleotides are TGTGCCATCACCCCAGGGGCGAACACTGAAGCTTTCTTT. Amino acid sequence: CAITPGANTEAFF.

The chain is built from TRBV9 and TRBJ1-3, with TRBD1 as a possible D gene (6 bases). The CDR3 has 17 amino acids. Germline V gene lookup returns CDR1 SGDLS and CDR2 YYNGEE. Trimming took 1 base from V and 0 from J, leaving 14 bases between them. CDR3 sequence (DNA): TGTGCCAGCAGCGTAAAAGGACAGTCTAGCTCTGGAAACACCATATATTTT. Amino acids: CASSVKGQSSSGNTIYF.

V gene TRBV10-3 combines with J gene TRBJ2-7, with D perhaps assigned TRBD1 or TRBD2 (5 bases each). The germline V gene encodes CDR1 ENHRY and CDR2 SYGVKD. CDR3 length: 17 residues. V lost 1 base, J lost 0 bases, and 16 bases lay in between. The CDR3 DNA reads TGTGCCATCAGTGAGTTGGGGGTTCGGACCGACTCCTACGAGCAGTACTTC. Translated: CAISELGVRTDSYEQYF.

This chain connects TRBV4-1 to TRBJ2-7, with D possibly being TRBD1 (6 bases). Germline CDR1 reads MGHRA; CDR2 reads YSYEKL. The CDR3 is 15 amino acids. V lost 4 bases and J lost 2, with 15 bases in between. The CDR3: CASSRTNGGAYEQYF. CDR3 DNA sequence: TGCGCCAGCAGCCGCACGAATGGGGGCGCCTACGAGCAGTACTTC.

The CDR3 DNA is TGCGCCAGTGCGACCGGGACAGGAAGCGACGAGCAGTACTTC. Amino acids: CASATGTGSDEQYF. The genes are TRBV5-1 and TRBJ2-7, with TRBD1 identical over 8 bases. Germline trimming cut 8 bases from V and 5 bases from J; bases unmatched to any gene: 12. The CDR3 is made up of 14 amino acids. Germline V gene data show CDR1 as SGHRS and CDR2 as YFSETQ. Full variable domain (rest looked up from reference TRBV5-1 and TRBJ2-7): KAGVTQTPRYLIKTRGQQVTLSCSPISGHRSVSWYQQTPGQGLQFLFEYFSETQRNKGNFPGRFSGRQFSNSRSEMNVSTLELGDSALYLCASATGTGSDEQYFGPGTRLTVT.

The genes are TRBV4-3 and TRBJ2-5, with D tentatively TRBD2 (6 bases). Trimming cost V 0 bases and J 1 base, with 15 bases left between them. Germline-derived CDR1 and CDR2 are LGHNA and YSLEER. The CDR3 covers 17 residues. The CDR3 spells CASSQEPFIGSQETQYF. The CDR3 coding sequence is TGCGCCAGCAGCCAAGAGCCTTTTATCGGGAGCCAAGAGACCCAGTACTTC.

This chain's CDR3 is CASSTRDSLNTEAFF. For the CDR3, the DNA is TGTGCCAGCTCAACGCGGGACAGCTTGAACACTGAAGCTTTCTTT. The V and J genes are TRBV18 and TRBJ1-1, with 7 bases fitting TRBD1. The CDR3 has 15 amino acids. Germline V lookup: CDR1 KGHSH, CDR2 LQKENI. V shed 5 bases, J shed 0 bases, and the junction held 6 bases outside the gene matches.

Here the CDR3 reads CASSFGQGDSGELFF. The CDR3 DNA follows: TGTGCCAGCAGTTTCGGACAGGGGGATTCCGGGGAGCTGTTTTTT. The chain has TRBV6-5 and TRBJ2-2; the match to TRBD1 covers 10 bases. CDR3 length equals 15 residues. V dropped 4 bases and J dropped 6; count of bases not matched to a gene: 5. Germline-derived CDR1 and CDR2 are MNHEY and SVGAGI.

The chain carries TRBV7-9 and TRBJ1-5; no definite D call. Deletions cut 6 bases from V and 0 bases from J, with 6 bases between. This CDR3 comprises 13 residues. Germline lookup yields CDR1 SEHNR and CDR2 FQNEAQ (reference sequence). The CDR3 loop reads CASSEYSNQPQHF. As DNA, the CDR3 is TGTGCCAGCAGTGAGTATAGCAATCAGCCCCAGCATTTT.

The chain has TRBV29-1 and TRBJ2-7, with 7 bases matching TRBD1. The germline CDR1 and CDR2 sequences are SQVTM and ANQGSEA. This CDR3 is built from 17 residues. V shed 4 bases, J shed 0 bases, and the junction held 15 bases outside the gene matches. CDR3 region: CSVVGTSGTVSSYEQYF. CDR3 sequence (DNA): TGCAGCGTTGTGGGGACCTCCGGGACAGTTAGCTCCTACGAGCAGTACTTC.

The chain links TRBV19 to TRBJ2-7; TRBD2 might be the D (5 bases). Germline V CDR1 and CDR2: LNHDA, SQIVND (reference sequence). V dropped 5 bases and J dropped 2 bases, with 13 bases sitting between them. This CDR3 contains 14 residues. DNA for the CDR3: TGTGCCAGTAGTCCTCGTCTCGGGACCTACGAGCAGTACTTC. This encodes CASSPRLGTYEQYF.

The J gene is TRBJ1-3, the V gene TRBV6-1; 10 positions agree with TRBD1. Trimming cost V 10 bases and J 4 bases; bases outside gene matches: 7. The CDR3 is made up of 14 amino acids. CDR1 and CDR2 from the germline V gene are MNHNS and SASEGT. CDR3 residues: CATSGTGVGNTIYF. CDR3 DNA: TGTGCCACCTCGGGGACAGGGGTCGGAAACACCATATATTTT.

The CDR3 bases are TGTGCCAGCAGCCGGGGCGCAGATTGGCCCCAGCATTTT. Encoded protein: CASSRGADWPQHF. The J gene is TRBJ1-5, the V gene TRBV7-6, with D perhaps TRBD1 (5 bases). Trimming cost V 5 bases and J 9 bases, with 14 bases left between them. CDR3 length equals 13 residues. Germline values: CDR1 SGHVS, CDR2 FNYEAQ.

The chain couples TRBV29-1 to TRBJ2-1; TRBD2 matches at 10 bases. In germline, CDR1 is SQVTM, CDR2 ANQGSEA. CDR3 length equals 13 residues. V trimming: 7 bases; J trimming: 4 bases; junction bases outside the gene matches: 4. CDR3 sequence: CSATSGIYNEQFF. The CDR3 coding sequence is TGCAGCGCCACTAGCGGGATTTACAATGAGCAGTTCTTC.

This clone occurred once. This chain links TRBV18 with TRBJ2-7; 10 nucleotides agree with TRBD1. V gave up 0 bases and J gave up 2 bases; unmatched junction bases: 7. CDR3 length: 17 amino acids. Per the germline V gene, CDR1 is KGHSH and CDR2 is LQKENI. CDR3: CASSPPRGTGVPYEQYF. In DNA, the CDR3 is TGTGCCAGCTCACCACCGAGAGGGACAGGGGTTCCCTACGAGCAGTACTTC.

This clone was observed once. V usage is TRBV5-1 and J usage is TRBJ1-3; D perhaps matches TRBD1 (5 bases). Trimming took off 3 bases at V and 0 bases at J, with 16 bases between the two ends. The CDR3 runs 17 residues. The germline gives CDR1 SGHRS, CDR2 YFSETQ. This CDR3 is CASSWNDSPTSGNTIYF. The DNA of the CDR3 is TGCGCCAGCAGCTGGAATGACAGTCCGACCTCTGGAAACACCATATATTTT. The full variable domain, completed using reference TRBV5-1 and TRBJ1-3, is KAGVTQTPRYLIKTRGQQVTLSCSPISGHRSVSWYQQTPGQGLQFLFEYFSETQRNKGNFPGRFSGRQFSNSRSEMNVSTLELGDSALYLCASSWNDSPTSGNTIYFGEGSWLTVV.

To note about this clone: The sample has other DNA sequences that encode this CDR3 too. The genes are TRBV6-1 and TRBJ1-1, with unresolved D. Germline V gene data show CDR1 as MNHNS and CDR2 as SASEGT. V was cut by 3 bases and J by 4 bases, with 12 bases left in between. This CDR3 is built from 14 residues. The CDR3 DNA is TGTGCCAGCAGTGAGGGCGGGTGGGGCACTGAAGCTTTCTTT. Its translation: CASSEGGWGTEAFF.